This TCR beta chain was found in a study of response to subunit inactivated influenza vaccine. In this sample, this clonotype turned up many times. The antigen is unknown. Findings and limits, study-wide: The authors suggested that few new T cells are recruited per seasonal influenza vaccination.

TCRdb processed the RT-PCR reads anew with MiXCR; each CDR3 protein has one entry. Counted here are 500,000 to 750,000 distinct CDR3 sequences, approximately 15% occurring once; the ten biggest clones make up roughly 10%. Trimming removed 7 bases from V and 3 bases from J, with 12 bases in between. Germline lookup yields CDR1 MNHNS and CDR2 SASEGT. This CDR3 is 13 amino acids long. Sequencing used PBMCs from blood, obtained 11 to 12 days after vaccination. This TCR derives from a man between 50 and 59 years old who received an inactivated influenza vaccine. V and J are TRBV6-1 and TRBJ2-5, with TRBD1 as a possible D gene (6 bases). CDR3 loop: CASTGRGKETQYF. DNA for the CDR3: TGTGCCAGCACGGGCAGGGGCAAAGAGACCCAGTACTTC.